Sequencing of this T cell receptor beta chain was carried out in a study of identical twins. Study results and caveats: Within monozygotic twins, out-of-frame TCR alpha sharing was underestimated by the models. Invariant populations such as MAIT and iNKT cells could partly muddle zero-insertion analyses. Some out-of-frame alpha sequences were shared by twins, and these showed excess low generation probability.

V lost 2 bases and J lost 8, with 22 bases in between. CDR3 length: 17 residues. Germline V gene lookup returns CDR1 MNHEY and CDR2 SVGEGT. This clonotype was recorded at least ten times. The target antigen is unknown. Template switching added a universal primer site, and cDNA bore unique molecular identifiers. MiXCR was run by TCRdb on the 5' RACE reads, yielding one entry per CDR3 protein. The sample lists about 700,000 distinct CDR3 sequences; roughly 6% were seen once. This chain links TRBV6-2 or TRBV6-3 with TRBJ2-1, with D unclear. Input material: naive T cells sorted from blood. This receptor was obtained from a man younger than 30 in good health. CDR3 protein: CASSYPSGRQPLDEQFF. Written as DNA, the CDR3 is TGTGCCAGCAGTTACCCTTCGGGCAGGCAACCGTTGGATGAGCAGTTCTTC.